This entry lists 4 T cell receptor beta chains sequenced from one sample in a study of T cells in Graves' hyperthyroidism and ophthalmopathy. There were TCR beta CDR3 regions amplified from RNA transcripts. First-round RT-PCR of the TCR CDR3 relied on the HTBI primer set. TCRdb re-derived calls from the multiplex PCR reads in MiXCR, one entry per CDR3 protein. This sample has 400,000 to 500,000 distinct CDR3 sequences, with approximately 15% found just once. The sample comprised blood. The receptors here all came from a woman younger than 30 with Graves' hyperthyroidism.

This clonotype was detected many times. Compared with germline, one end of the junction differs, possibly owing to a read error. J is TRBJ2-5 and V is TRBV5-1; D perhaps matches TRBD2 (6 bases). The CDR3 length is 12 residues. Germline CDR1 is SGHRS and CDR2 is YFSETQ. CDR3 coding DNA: TGTGCCAGCAGTTTGGAGGGAGAGACCCAGTACTTC. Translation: CASSLEGETQYF.

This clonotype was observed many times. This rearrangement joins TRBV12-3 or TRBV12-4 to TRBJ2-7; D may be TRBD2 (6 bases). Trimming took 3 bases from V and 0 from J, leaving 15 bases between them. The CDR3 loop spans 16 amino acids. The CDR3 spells CASSFKLGTGSYEQYF. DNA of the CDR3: TGTGCCAGCAGTTTCAAATTGGGGACTGGCTCCTACGAGCAGTACTTC.

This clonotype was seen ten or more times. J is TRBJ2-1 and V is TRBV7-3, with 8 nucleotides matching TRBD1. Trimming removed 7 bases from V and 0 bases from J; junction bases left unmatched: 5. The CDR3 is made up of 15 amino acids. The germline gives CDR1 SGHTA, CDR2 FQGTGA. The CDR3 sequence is CASTQDRGSYNEQFF. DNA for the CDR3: TGTGCCAGCACCCAAGACAGGGGCTCCTACAATGAGCAGTTCTTC. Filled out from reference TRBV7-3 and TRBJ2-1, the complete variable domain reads GAGVSQTPSNKVTEKGKYVELRCDPISGHTALYWYRQSLGQGPEFLIYFQGTGAADDSGLPNDRFFAVRPEGSVSTLKIQRTERGDSAVYLCASTQDRGSYNEQFFGPGTRLTVL.

CDR3 amino acids: CASSQGPGGIDYGYTF. Here the CDR3 DNA reads TGTGCCAGCAGCCAAGGCCCGGGGGGCATCGACTATGGCTACACCTTC. This sequence joins TRBV11-3 and TRBJ1-2; TRBD1 might be the D (6 bases). Germline V gene data show CDR1 as SGHNT and CDR2 as YENEEA. CDR3 length equals 16 residues. Trimming stripped 5 bases from V and 3 bases from J, with 19 bases between.